This TCR beta chain is drawn from a study of T cells in Graves' hyperthyroidism and ophthalmopathy. RNA transcripts were the template for amplifying TCR beta CDR3 regions. Researchers ran a first-round RT-PCR on the TCR CDR3 using the HTBI primer set. MiXCR was run by TCRdb on the multiplex PCR reads, yielding one entry per CDR3 protein. The sample comprises 800,000 or so distinct CDR3 sequences, approximately 40% of which are singletons, and around 9.3% rests with the top ten. Of note for this clonotype: Its antigen is unknown. One junction end does not reproduce the germline sequence, and a read error may be involved.

General study points: Median prediction lead before ophthalmopathy onset was 5.5 to 7 months with the model.

Germline lookup yields CDR1 MNHNS and CDR2 SASEGT. CDR3 length: 14 amino acids. Uncontrolled infection, other autoimmune disease, pregnancy or lactation led to exclusion. The sequence came from a man aged 18 to 29 with Graves' hyperthyroidism. This chain connects TRBV6-1 to TRBJ2-5; the match to TRBD2 covers 9 bases. The source material was blood. The CDR3 sequence: CAISEAGGRETQYF. The CDR3 nucleotides are TGTGCCATCAGTGAGGCGGGGGGGCGAGAGACCCAGTACTTC.